This T cell receptor (beta chain) was captured by sequencing in a study of blood T cell repertoires in COVID-19. Overall study: Donors in the United States, Italy and Spain gave samples during acute or convalescent COVID-19. The analysed material was cDNA or gDNA that came from T cells, B-cell-depleted T cells, or PBMCs.

Participant age was about 18 to 89 years, and participants resided in fewer than 25 US areas. Cohort 3 recovery required two negative PCRs, clearance, or symptom resolution. TCRdb keeps only in-frame clones here, not all; method: immunoSEQ multiplex PCR. The sample lists more than 200,000 clones, around 86% occurring once. CDR3 length equals 14 residues. V was shortened by 6 bases and J by 5 bases, with 11 bases between the two germline ends. Germline values: CDR1 LNHDA, CDR2 SQIVND (reference sequence). The chain joins TRBV19 to TRBJ1-6, with D hard to call. The sequencing sample was made of PBMCs or T cells enriched from blood (not recorded which). The TCR was taken from a woman between 45 and 60 years old who had recovered from COVID-19. In nucleotides, the CDR3 is TGTGCCAGTAGCGTGACATCGAATAATTCACCCCTCCACTTT. Translating gives CASSVTSNNSPLHF.